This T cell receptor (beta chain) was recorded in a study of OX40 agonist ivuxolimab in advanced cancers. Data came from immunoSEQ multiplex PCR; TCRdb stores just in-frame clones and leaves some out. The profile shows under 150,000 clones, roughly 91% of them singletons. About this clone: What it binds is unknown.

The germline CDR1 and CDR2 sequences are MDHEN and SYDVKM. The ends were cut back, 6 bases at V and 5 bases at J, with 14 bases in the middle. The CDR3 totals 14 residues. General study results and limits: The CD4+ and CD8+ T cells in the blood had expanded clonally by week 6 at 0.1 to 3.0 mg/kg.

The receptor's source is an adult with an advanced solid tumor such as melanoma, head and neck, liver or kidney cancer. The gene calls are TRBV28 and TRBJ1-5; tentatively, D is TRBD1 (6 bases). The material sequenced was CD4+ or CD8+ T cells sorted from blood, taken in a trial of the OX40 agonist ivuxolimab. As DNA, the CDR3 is TGTGCCAGCAGGGATAGGGGGTCGGATCAGCCCCAGCATTTT. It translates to CASRDRGSDQPQHF.